Sequencing of this T cell receptor (beta chain) was carried out in a study of blood T cell repertoires in COVID-19. Looking at the study overall: The United States, Italy and Spain were the sources of the acute and convalescent COVID-19 samples.

The protocol was immunoSEQ multiplex PCR, while the TCRdb copy is restricted to in-frame clones and leaves out a portion. The sample lists approximately 64,000 clones, more than 75% occurring once. Clinical histories supplied by participants themselves formed the basis of cohort assignment. Resolution of symptoms, clearance, or two negative PCRs was present in recovered Cohort 3 donors. There are 16 residues in the CDR3. Losses at the gene ends were 5 bases for V and 6 bases for J; bases not matched to a gene: 11. Per germline, CDR1 SGHVS and CDR2 FNYEAQ. The sequence came from a middle-aged woman who had recovered from COVID-19. The source material was PBMCs or T cells enriched from blood (not recorded which). The chain is built from TRBV7-6 and TRBJ2-1, with TRBD2 identical over 9 bases. The CDR3 here is CASSTLAGARVNEQFF. The CDR3 DNA sequence: TGTGCCAGCAGCACCTTAGCGGGGGCCAGGGTCAATGAGCAGTTCTTC.